Shown below are 3 T cell receptor beta chains from a single sample sequenced in a study of molecular identifiers for immune sequencing clone quantification. TCRdb re-called the PCR reads through MiXCR, storing one row per CDR3 protein. Counted here are about 640,000 distinct CDR3 sequences, 20% occurring once; the ten biggest clones make up roughly 0.85%. The sequencing input was naive CD8+ T cells from blood, with Jurkat cell RNA spiked in. Sample subset: FACS-sorted CD8+CD4-CCR7+CD45RA+ naive T cells. The source is a human donor in good health. Some libraries in this study had Jurkat cell RNA spiked in.

This clonotype has only a few counts. This chain links TRBV7-9 with TRBJ2-5; D is undetermined. This CDR3 has 12 residues. Germline lookup yields CDR1 SEHNR and CDR2 FQNEAQ (reference sequence). V was cut by 5 bases and J by 12 bases, with 16 bases left in between. The CDR3 sequence is CASSVSHGVKYF. For the CDR3, the DNA is TGTGCCAGCAGCGTAAGTCATGGTGTGAAGTACTTC.

Here the CDR3 reads CASSYSGGAWSLGYNEQFF. The DNA for the CDR3 is TGTGCCAGCAGCTATAGCGGGGGGGCCTGGAGTTTGGGTTACAATGAGCAGTTCTTC. V is TRBV7-6 and J is TRBJ2-1, with 11 bases identical to TRBD2. Germline V lookup: CDR1 SGHVS, CDR2 FNYEAQ. Trimming took 4 bases from V and 4 from J; bases not matched to a gene: 15. This CDR3 comprises 19 residues.

At least ten counts were recorded for this clonotype. The rearrangement joins TRBV6-1 to TRBJ2-7; D is perhaps TRBD1 or TRBD2 (5 bases each). Per the germline V gene, CDR1 is MNHNS and CDR2 is SASEGT. Trimming stripped 2 bases from V and 2 bases from J, with 13 bases between. This CDR3 has 15 residues. The chain's CDR3 is CASSEYRDPAYEQYF. The CDR3 DNA is TGTGCCAGCAGTGAATACCGGGACCCTGCCTACGAGCAGTACTTC.